These T cell receptor beta chains were read from a single sample in a study of T cells in Graves' hyperthyroidism and ophthalmopathy. Via MiXCR, TCRdb re-called the multiplex PCR reads, giving one row per CDR3 protein. Among hundreds of thousands of distinct CDR3 sequences listed, around 21% were seen once. Sequenced input: blood. Every receptor here comes from a man aged 25 to 45 with Graves' ophthalmopathy. CDR3s leave out the opening cysteine and the closing phenylalanine or tryptophan. The order of the fields is J gene, V gene, CDR3 protein.

TRBJ2-5 TRBV7-3 ASSLRVEETQC
TRBJ1-2 TRBV5-6 ASSPRDLFGYT
TRBJ1-2 TRBV27 ASSLSSESGGYT
TRBJ2-2 TRBV6-4 ASSPRDAANTGELF
TRBJ2-3 TRBV6-1 ASSSIPQGTRTDTQY
TRBJ2-1 TRBV28 ASSPWELRDRAHEQF
TRBJ2-1 TRBV11-2 ASSLDGRGRDEQF
TRBJ2-7 TRBV27 ASAALVPRGIYEQY
TRBJ2-1 TRBV28 ASSFPGTGFANEQF
TRBJ1-5 TRBV3-1 ASSQAVRQPQH
TRBJ2-2 TRBV24-1 ATSETRLGPANTGELF
TRBJ2-1 TRBV4-1 ASSQVGGSPYNEQF
TRBJ2-7 TRBV20-1 SASLPRSSIEQY
TRBJ1-1 TRBV20-1 SARPRQGANTEAF
TRBJ2-7 TRBV10-3 AISADSYEQY
TRBJ2-1 TRBV20-1 SARDRPFEQF
TRBJ2-7 TRBV7-9 ASSPPTGQTYEQY
TRBJ2-5 TRBV18 ASSPEQGRAVETQY
TRBJ2-1 TRBV5-5 ASRPTSSYDEQF
TRBJ2-4 TRBV18 ASSPRNTKNIQY
TRBJ2-5 TRBV2 AGASGIGFRETQY
TRBJ2-2 TRBV12-3/TRBV12-4 ASSLRIGRELF